The 6 T cell receptor beta chains below come from one sample, sequenced in a study of blood T cell repertoires in COVID-19. The protocol was immunoSEQ multiplex PCR, while the TCRdb copy is restricted to in-frame clones and leaves out a portion. Here the sample spans 95,000 to 110,000 clones, 70% to 90% being singletons. The sample comprised peripheral blood. All receptors come from a man in his forties with active or convalescent COVID-19.

The chain couples TRBV27 to TRBJ2-7; TRBD1 agrees at 7 bases. This CDR3 has 13 residues. CDR1 is MNHEY and CDR2 is SMNVEV in the germline V gene (reference sequence). V was clipped by 5 bases and J by 4 bases; unmatched bases: 5. The CDR3 reads CASSMTGTYEQYF. The DNA for the CDR3 is TGTGCCAGCAGTATGACAGGGACGTACGAGCAGTACTTC.

This clone has just a few counts. Different DNA sequences within this sample yield the same CDR3. The chain combines TRBV14 with TRBJ2-7; D is unclear. Trimming took off 0 bases at V and 6 bases at J, with 3 bases between the two ends. The CDR3 loop spans 11 amino acids. In germline, CDR1 is SGHDN, CDR2 FVKESK. The CDR3 sequence is CASSQEREQYF. The CDR3 region has the DNA TGTGCCAGCAGCCAAGAGCGCGAGCAGTACTTC. The variable domain in full, completed from reference TRBV14 and TRBJ2-7, reads EAGVTQFPSHSVIEKGQTVTLRCDPISGHDNLYWYRRVMGKEIKFLLHFVKESKQDESGMPNNRFLAERTGGTYSTLKVQPAELEDSGVYFCASSQEREQYFGPGTRLTVT.

The gene calls are TRBV9 and TRBJ2-1, with TRBD2 identical over 12 bases. The CDR3 extends over 14 amino acids. V shed 6 bases and J 7 bases; nucleotides not matched to a gene: 5. Per the germline V gene, CDR1 is SGDLS and CDR2 is YYNGEE. DNA for the CDR3: TGTGCCAGCACCGGACTAGCGGGAACGAATGAGCAGTTCTTC. It encodes CASTGLAGTNEQFF. Looking up the rest from reference TRBV9 and TRBJ2-1 gives the full variable domain: DSGVTQTPKHLITATGQRVTLRCSPRSGDLSVYWYQQSLDQGLQFLIQYYNGEERAKGNILERFSAQQFPDLHSELNLSSLELGDSALYFCASTGLAGTNEQFFGPGTRLTVL.

The J gene is TRBJ1-1, the V gene TRBV12-3 or TRBV12-4; D uncertain. V shed 8 bases and J shed 4 bases, with 11 bases lying between them. The CDR3 length is 12 residues. The CDR3 loop is CASVTGGTEAFF. CDR3 bases: TGTGCCAGCGTGACGGGTGGCACTGAAGCTTTCTTT.

As DNA, the CDR3 is TGTGCCAGCAGTGAGGACAGGGGGCGCTTAGTTTTCTTT. Translated, it gives CASSEDRGRLVFF. V usage is TRBV2 and J usage is TRBJ1-1; 11 nucleotides agree with TRBD1. This CDR3 is 13 amino acids long. J gave up 13 bases and V 3 bases, and 7 bases lay outside the gene matches. Germline V gene sequence: CDR1 SNHLY, CDR2 FYNNEI.

J is TRBJ2-3 and V is TRBV28; maybe TRBD1 (6 bases). V lost 6 bases and J lost 0, with 13 bases in between. The CDR3 contains 15 residues. The V gene's germline CDR1 is MDHEN and CDR2 SYDVKM. DNA of the CDR3: TGTGCCAGCAGGGACAGACCCCCTAGCACAGATACGCAGTATTTT. Its protein is CASRDRPPSTDTQYF.